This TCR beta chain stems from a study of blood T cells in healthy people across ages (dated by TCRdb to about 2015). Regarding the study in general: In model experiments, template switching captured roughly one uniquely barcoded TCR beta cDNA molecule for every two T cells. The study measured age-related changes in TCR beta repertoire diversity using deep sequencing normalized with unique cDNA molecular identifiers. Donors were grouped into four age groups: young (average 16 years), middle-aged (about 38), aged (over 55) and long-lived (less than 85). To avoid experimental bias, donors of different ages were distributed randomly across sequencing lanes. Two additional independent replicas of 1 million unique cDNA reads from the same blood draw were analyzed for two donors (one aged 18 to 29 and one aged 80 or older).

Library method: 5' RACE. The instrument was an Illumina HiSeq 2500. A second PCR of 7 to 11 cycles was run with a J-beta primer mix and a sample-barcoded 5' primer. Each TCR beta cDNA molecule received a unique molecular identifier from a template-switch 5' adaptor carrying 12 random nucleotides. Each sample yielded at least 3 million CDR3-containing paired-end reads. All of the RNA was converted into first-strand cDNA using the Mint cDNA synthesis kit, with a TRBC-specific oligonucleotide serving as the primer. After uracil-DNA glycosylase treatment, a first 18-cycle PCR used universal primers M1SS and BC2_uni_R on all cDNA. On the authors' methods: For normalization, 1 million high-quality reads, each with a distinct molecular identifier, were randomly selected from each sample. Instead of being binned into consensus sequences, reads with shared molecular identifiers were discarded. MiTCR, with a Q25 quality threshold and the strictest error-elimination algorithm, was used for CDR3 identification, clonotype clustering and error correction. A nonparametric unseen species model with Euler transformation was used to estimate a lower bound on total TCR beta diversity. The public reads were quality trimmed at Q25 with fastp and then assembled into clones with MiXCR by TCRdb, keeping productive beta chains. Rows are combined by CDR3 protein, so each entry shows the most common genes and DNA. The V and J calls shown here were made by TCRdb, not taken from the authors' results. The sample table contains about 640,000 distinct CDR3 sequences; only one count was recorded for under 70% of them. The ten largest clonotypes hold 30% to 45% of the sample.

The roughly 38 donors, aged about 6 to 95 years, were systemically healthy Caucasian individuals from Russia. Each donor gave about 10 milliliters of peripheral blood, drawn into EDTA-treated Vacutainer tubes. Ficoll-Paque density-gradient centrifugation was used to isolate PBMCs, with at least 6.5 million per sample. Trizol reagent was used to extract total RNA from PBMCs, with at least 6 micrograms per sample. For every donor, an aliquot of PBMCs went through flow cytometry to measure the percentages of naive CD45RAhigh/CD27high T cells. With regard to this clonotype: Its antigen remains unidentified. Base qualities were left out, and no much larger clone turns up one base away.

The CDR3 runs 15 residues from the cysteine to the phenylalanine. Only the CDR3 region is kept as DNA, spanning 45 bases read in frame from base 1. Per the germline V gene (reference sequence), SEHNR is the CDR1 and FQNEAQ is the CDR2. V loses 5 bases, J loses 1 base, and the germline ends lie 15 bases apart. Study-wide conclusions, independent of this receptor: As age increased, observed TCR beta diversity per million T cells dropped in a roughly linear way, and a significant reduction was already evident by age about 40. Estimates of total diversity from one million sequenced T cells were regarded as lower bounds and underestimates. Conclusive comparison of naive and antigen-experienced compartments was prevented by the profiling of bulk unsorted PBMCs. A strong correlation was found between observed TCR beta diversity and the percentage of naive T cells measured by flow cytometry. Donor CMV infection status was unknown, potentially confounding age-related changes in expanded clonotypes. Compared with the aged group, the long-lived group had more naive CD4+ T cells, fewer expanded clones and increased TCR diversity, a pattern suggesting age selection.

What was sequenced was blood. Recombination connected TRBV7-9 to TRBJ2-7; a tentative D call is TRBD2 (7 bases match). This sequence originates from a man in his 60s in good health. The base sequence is TGTGCCAGCAGCCACGGGGGGCGAGGATCCTACGAGCAGTACTTC. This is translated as CASSHGGRGSYEQYF.